The clone carrying this TCR beta chain came up a few times. Its antigen remains unidentified. Each patient was aged 18 to 65 and had newly diagnosed hyperthyroidism of under 2 months' duration. This record belongs to a study of T cells in Graves' hyperthyroidism and ophthalmopathy. Study summary: Any treatment followed the collection of peripheral blood at initial diagnosis. Study-level findings and limits: By a 13 V-J model, ophthalmopathy was set apart from stable hyperthyroidism.

Amplification of TCR beta CDR3 regions was performed using RNA transcripts as template. A set of HTBI primers served as the primers for a first-round RT-PCR of the TCR CDR3. TCRdb ran MiXCR on the multiplex PCR reads and lists one entry per CDR3 protein. The sample lists about 740,000 distinct CDR3 sequences, approximately 15% occurring once. The sequencing sample was made of blood. The sequence was collected from a woman between 18 and 29 years old with Graves' hyperthyroidism.

This CDR3 reads CATSDLSGIHNEQFF. The DNA for the CDR3 is TGTGCCACCAGTGACCTGTCCGGGATTCACAATGAGCAGTTCTTC. This rearrangement joins TRBV24-1 to TRBJ2-1; weak D call: TRBD2 (5 bases). Germline CDR1 reads KGHDR; CDR2 reads SFDVKD. Trimming left V 4 bases short and J 5 bases short, with 14 bases between. The CDR3 contains 15 residues.